These T cell receptor beta chains were read from a single sample in a study of cytomegalovirus exposure and HLA in healthy donors. Here immunoSEQ multiplex PCR was the method, and the copy in TCRdb shows in-frame clones only, minus some. Among around 100,000 clones, roughly 68% were seen once, and the ten largest hold approximately 0.9%. Material for sequencing was PBMCs. The receptors were sampled from a woman in her 30s in good health and CMV-seronegative. Each CDR3 is given with its conserved first and last residue. The order of the fields is CDR3 protein, CDR3 DNA, D gene, J gene, clone size, V gene. D genes are given only for firm matches. Size values are once, few and many counts, or a class for expanded clones, and some rows have none.

CASSEGRGLGEQYF | TGTGCCAGCAGTGAAGGCAGGGGATTAGGCGAGCAGTACTTC | NA | TRBJ2-7 | once | TRBV2
CASTGGPGSNYGYTF | TGTGCCAGCACCGGAGGGCCAGGGAGCAACTATGGCTACACCTTC | NA | TRBJ1-2 | NA | TRBV25-1
CASSQDESGGLGGGYTF | TGCGCCAGCAGCCAAGACGAATCAGGGGGGCTTGGTGGTGGCTACACCTTC | TRBD1 | TRBJ1-2 | once | TRBV4-3
CASSARRSAYNEQFF | TGTGCCAGCAGTGCGAGGCGATCGGCCTACAATGAGCAGTTCTTC | NA | TRBJ2-1 | NA | TRBV2
CASSVRGDQPQHF | TGTGCCAGTAGTGTCCGGGGGGACCAGCCCCAGCATTTT | NA | TRBJ1-5 | NA | TRBV19
CASRPGSGGFSNQPQHF | TGTGCCAGTAGACCGGGGAGCGGGGGGTTTAGCAATCAGCCCCAGCATTTT | NA | TRBJ1-5 | NA | TRBV19
CASSLTKAFREAEAFF | TGTGCCAGCAGTTTAACTAAGGCCTTCCGGGAAGCTGAAGCTTTCTTT | NA | TRBJ1-1 | NA | TRBV27
CASSFTGAGSTDTQYF | TGTGCCAGCAGCTTTACAGGGGCTGGTAGCACAGATACGCAGTATTTT | TRBD1 | TRBJ2-3 | NA | TRBV11-3
CAWSVGAGTYNEQFF | TGTGCCTGGAGTGTAGGAGCGGGAACCTACAATGAGCAGTTCTTC | TRBD2 | TRBJ2-1 | NA | TRBV30
CASSNTAGGETEAFF | TGTGCCAGCAGTAACACAGCAGGGGGAGAGACTGAAGCTTTCTTT | TRBD1 | TRBJ1-1 | NA | TRBV7-2
CAWTYGLAGGDTQYF | TGTGCCTGGACCTACGGACTAGCCGGTGGAGATACGCAGTATTTT | TRBD2 | TRBJ2-3 | NA | TRBV30
CAWSRSGIHTEAFF | TGTGCCTGGAGCCGCTCAGGGATTCACACTGAAGCTTTCTTT | NA | TRBJ1-1 | NA | TRBV30
CASSQDRGTGAEAFF | TGTGCCAGCAGCCAAGATCGGGGGACCGGGGCTGAAGCTTTCTTT | NA | TRBJ1-1 | many | TRBV4-2
CASSPGQGTNTGELFF | TGCGCCAGCAGCCCAGGACAGGGAACGAACACCGGGGAGCTGTTTTTT | TRBD1 | TRBJ2-2 | NA | TRBV5-1
CASSFQGAFGYTF | TGCGCCAGCAGCTTTCAGGGGGCGTTTGGCTACACCTTC | TRBD1 | TRBJ1-2 | few | TRBV5-1
CASSLTGEGNQPQHF | TGCGCCAGCAGCTTGACAGGGGAAGGCAATCAGCCCCAGCATTTT | TRBD1 | TRBJ1-5 | NA | TRBV5-1
CASSFLGPQVTEAFF | TGTGCCAGCAGTTTTTTGGGCCCCCAGGTCACTGAAGCTTTCTTT | NA | TRBJ1-1 | once | TRBV6-5
CASSGRFGYTF | TGTGCCAGCAGCGGGAGATTTGGCTACACCTTC | NA | TRBJ1-2 | once | TRBV21-1
CAWRIPRAGLSYNEQFF | TGTGCCTGGAGGATCCCTAGAGCGGGACTCTCCTACAATGAGCAGTTCTTC | TRBD2 | TRBJ2-1 | NA | TRBV30
CASIRTASYEQYF | TGTGCCAGCATAAGGACAGCGAGCTACGAGCAGTACTTC | NA | TRBJ2-7 | NA | TRBV2
CSSTPPNAGATYGYTF | TGTTCCAGCACCCCCCCGAATGCAGGGGCAACCTATGGCTACACCTTC | NA | TRBJ1-2 | NA | TRBV7-9
CAWSRSVVVNEQFF | TGTGCCTGGAGCCGTAGCGTGGTTGTCAATGAGCAGTTCTTC | NA | TRBJ2-1 | NA | TRBV30
CASTYGNTIYF | TGTGCCAGCACCTATGGAAACACCATATATTTT | NA | TRBJ1-3 | NA | TRBV6-5
CASSLDSPGDTEAFF | TGTGCCAGCAGCTTAGACTCTCCGGGGGACACTGAAGCTTTCTTT | NA | TRBJ1-1 | NA | TRBV7-9
CASAGTVTSYEQYF | TGTGCCAGCGCGGGGACGGTGACCTCCTACGAGCAGTACTTC | NA | TRBJ2-7 | NA | TRBV6-6
CASGGDRVYDEQYF | TGTGCTAGTGGCGGGGACAGGGTTTACGACGAGCAGTACTTC | TRBD1 | TRBJ2-7 | NA | TRBV12-5
CASHRLAGADGELFF | TGTGCCAGCCATAGACTAGCGGGAGCGGACGGGGAGCTGTTTTTT | TRBD2 | TRBJ2-2 | NA | TRBV6-6